This T cell receptor beta chain was found in a study of graft-versus-host responses after intestinal transplantation. Overall study context: Multivisceral, liver-intestinal, or isolated intestinal grafts went to recipients. Anti-thymocyte globulin induction, then tacrolimus and steroids for two to four years, went to all recipients.

Notes on the study in general: Present in recipient marrow, GvH clones included some that appeared first in ileum or blood. Patients who carried graft-donor T cell macrochimerism also had high graft-versus-host to host-versus-graft clonal ratios in their allografts.

On this clone: Its cognate antigen is unknown. At one end the junction does not follow the germline gene, possibly because of a read error. The same CDR3 is also encoded by other DNA sequences in this sample.

The assay was immunoSEQ multiplex PCR, and TCRdb's table has in-frame clones only and misses some. The top ten clones hold about 16% of a sample with 75,000 to 100,000 clones, around 90% of them seen once. CDR1 and CDR2 from the germline V gene are LNHDA and SQIVND (reference sequence). This CDR3 is 17 amino acids long. Sequencing used PBMCs, obtained approximately 470 days after intestinal transplant. This receptor was taken from a human patient who received an intestinal transplant, so some T cells may come from the graft donor. The V call is TRBV19, the J call TRBJ1-1, with TRBD1 as a possible D gene (6 bases). CDR3 loop: CASSIEARGRMNTEAFF. The CDR3 DNA sequence: TGTGCTAGTAGTATAGAAGCCAGGGGAAGAATGAACACTGAAGCTTTCTTT.